This T cell receptor beta chain was sequenced for a study of T cell repertoires in cytomegalovirus infection. The overall study: Recently identified HLA-C-restricted CMV epitopes were used, and well-studied HLA-B-restricted CMV epitopes were used as well. Carrying CMV and the relevant HLA type showed in public TCR beta signatures.

Study-wide points: Cumulative public TCR beta family frequency identified carriers of CMV plus the relevant HLA. Ex vivo, HLA-C-restricted CMV-specific TCR beta clonotypes prevailed over the rest of the response.

CDR1 is SGHDT and CDR2 is YYEEEE in the germline V gene. Trimming shortened V by 5 bases and J by 3 bases, and 11 bases separated the two germline ends. The CDR3 covers 14 residues. TCRdb reprocessed the reads via MiXCR and lists one record per CDR3 protein. The sample consists of some 500,000 distinct CDR3 sequences, roughly a third of them appearing once. With regard to this clonotype: Its target is not known.

The TCR sequence derives from a human donor in good health (CMV status not recorded). Some clones in this sample may be carry-over from other donors' samples. The source was cultured PBMCs, collected from culture after CMV antigen stimulation. The chain links TRBV5-6 to TRBJ2-2; tentatively, D is TRBD1 (6 bases). The CDR3 coding sequence is TGTGCCAGCAGGACAGGTCTGGACACCGGGGAGCTGTTTTTT. Translated: CASRTGLDTGELFF. Complete variable domain (other parts from reference TRBV5-6 and TRBJ2-2): DAGVTQSPTHLIKTRGQQVTLRCSPKSGHDTVSWYQQALGQGPQFIFQYYEEEERQRGNFPDRFSGHQFPNYSSELNVNALLLGDSALYLCASRTGLDTGELFFGEGSRLTVL.